This T cell receptor (beta chain) comes out of a study of regulatory T cells in long-lasting Graves disease. Per the germline V gene, CDR1 is DFQATT and CDR2 is SNEGSKA (reference sequence). The CDR3 contains 14 residues. The trim removed 4 bases at V and 2 bases at J, leaving 2 bases unmatched. General study points: Clonotypes that were public and shared totalled fewer than 3,500 in persistent patients versus about a thousand in new patients.

This clonotype came up many times. Its antigen is as yet unknown. TCR beta libraries were built with iRepertoire HTBI primers and Arm-PCR of CDR3 regions. TCRdb reanalysed the multiplex PCR reads using MiXCR and keeps one entry per CDR3 protein. The sample holds approximately 470,000 distinct CDR3 sequences, around 15% seen once. The time point: newly diagnosed GD, antithyroid drugs for less than 3 months. Researchers made the TCR library from RNA that was extracted from PBMCs. Enrollment of patients was through an endocrinology department in Xi'an, China. The same sample was also used in a study of T cells in Graves' hyperthyroidism and ophthalmopathy.

The sequences come from peripheral blood mononuclear cells (PBMCs), collected at new diagnosis, from a patient treated with antithyroid drugs. This receptor was taken from a man aged 40-55 years with Graves disease. This rearrangement joins TRBV20-1 to TRBJ2-7; TRBD2 matches 13 bases. Written as DNA, the CDR3 is TGCAGTGCTACCGGGACTAGCGGGACCTACGAGCAGTACTTC. This translates into CSATGTSGTYEQYF.